This TCR beta chain is drawn from a study of graft-versus-host responses after intestinal transplantation. Data came from immunoSEQ multiplex PCR; TCRdb stores just in-frame clones and leaves some out. The table includes tens of thousands of clones, around 95% detected once. Between the trimmed V and J ends, which lost 0 bases and 5 bases, there was a span of 10 bases. Germline V gives CDR1 LNHNV, CDR2 YYDKDF (reference sequence). The CDR3 sequence is 14 residues long. The rearrangement uses TRBV15 and TRBJ2-5; D tentatively fits TRBD1 or TRBD2 (5 bases each). This clonotype originated in a human patient who received an intestinal transplant, so some T cells may come from the graft donor. Specimen: PBMCs, collected 16 days after intestinal transplant. The CDR3 nucleotides are TGTGCCACCAGCAGAGATGGGGGATGGGAGACCCAGTACTTC. This gives the protein CATSRDGGWETQYF.